These 25 T cell receptor beta chains came from one sample sequenced in a study of cytomegalovirus exposure and HLA in healthy donors. 13 Jbeta primers and 60 Vbeta primers were used for the PCR. Method: immunoSEQ multiplex PCR; TCRdb's copy keeps in-frame clones and lacks some. The sample includes roughly 100,000 clones. Sequenced: PBMCs. All receptors derive from a man aged 50 to 59 in good health and CMV-seronegative.

The chain combines TRBV6-5 with TRBJ1-5; D might be TRBD1 (6 bases). The V gene lost 6 bases and the J gene lost 0 bases, with 12 bases spanning the gap. The CDR3 is 15 amino acids. Germline CDR1 MNHEY, CDR2 SVGAGI. CDR3: CASRPRGYSNQPQHF. Here the CDR3 DNA reads TGTGCCAGCAGACCCAGGGGTTATAGCAATCAGCCCCAGCATTTT.

The CDR3 sequence: CASSAGGVPYEQYF. The CDR3 bases are TGTGCCAGCAGTGCGGGGGGAGTTCCGTACGAGCAGTACTTC. The chain combines TRBV9 with TRBJ2-7, with 8 bases aligning to TRBD2. V shed 5 bases, J shed 4 bases, and the junction held 8 bases outside the gene matches. Germline CDR1 SGDLS, CDR2 YYNGEE. CDR3 length: 14 residues.

The V gene is TRBV7-6, the J gene TRBJ1-1; a weak D match, TRBD1 (6 bases). CDR1 and CDR2 from the germline V gene are SGHVS and FNYEAQ. The CDR3 extends over 14 amino acids. Between the trimmed V and J ends, which lost 1 base and 5 bases, there was a span of 11 bases. The CDR3 bases are TGTGCCAGCAGCTTAGTGGTCCAGGGGACTGAAGCTTTCTTT. It yields the protein CASSLVVQGTEAFF. The full variable domain, completed using reference TRBV7-6 and TRBJ1-1, is GAGVSQSPRYKVTKRGQDVALRCDPISGHVSLYWYRQALGQGPEFLTYFNYEAQQDKSGLPNDRFSAERPEGSISTLTIQRTEQRDSAMYRCASSLVVQGTEAFFGQGTRLTVV.

The V call is TRBV7-6, the J call TRBJ2-5, with 12 bases lining up with TRBD2. CDR3 length equals 15 residues. Germline-derived CDR1 and CDR2 are SGHVS and FNYEAQ. V trimming: 4 bases; J trimming: 4 bases; junction bases outside the gene matches: 4. The CDR3 DNA reads TGTGCCAGCAGCTCCGGACTAGCGGGACGAGAGACCCAGTACTTC. Translating it yields CASSSGLAGRETQYF.

The CDR3 bases are TGTGCCAGCAGCTTACAGGCAGGGATTGAAAAACTGTTTTTT. Protein product: CASSLQAGIEKLFF. The chain is built from TRBV7-9 and TRBJ1-4; D is perhaps TRBD1 (5 bases). V lost 2 bases, J lost 7 bases, and 11 bases lay in between. This CDR3 contains 14 residues. Germline loops: CDR1 SEHNR, CDR2 FQNEAQ (reference sequence).

The rearrangement joins TRBV6-5 to TRBJ2-1; 7 positions match TRBD1. V gave up 2 bases and J gave up 5 bases; unmatched junction bases: 6. Germline assignment: CDR1 MNHEY and CDR2 SVGAGI. There are 15 residues in the CDR3. CDR3 DNA sequence: TGTGCCAGCAGTTACGACAGGGCGCGCGACAATGAGCAGTTCTTC. Amino acid sequence: CASSYDRARDNEQFF.

This chain joins TRBV19 and TRBJ1-3; D unresolved. Germline V gene sequence: CDR1 LNHDA, CDR2 SQIVND (reference sequence). The CDR3 runs 15 residues. V lost 7 bases and J 0 bases, leaving 13 bases between the germline ends. CDR3 sequence: CASTLGSGSGNTIYF. The CDR3 DNA follows: TGTGCCAGTACCCTCGGATCGGGCTCTGGAAACACCATATATTTT.

The CDR3 region is CASSYAGGPVNEQFF. As DNA, the CDR3 is TGTGCCAGCAGTTACGCGGGAGGGCCAGTCAATGAGCAGTTCTTC. The chain has TRBV6-6 and TRBJ2-1; TRBD2 aligns across 9 bases. The V gene's germline CDR1 is MNHNY and CDR2 SVGAGI (reference sequence). After removal of 2 bases from V and 6 bases from J, the junction contained 5 bases not matched to a gene. The CDR3 covers 15 residues.

The V gene is TRBV7-9, the J gene TRBJ1-2, with 7 positions matching TRBD1. Germline V gene sequence: CDR1 SEHNR, CDR2 FQNEAQ (reference sequence). The CDR3 runs to 13 residues. Trimming removed 8 bases from V and 4 bases from J; junction bases left unmatched: 7. The CDR3, as DNA: TGTGCCAGCGAACCAGGGGGTCCCTATGGCTACACCTTC. It is translated as CASEPGGPYGYTF.

The gene calls are TRBV5-5 and TRBJ2-7; TRBD2 might be the D (5 bases). Trimming pared 5 bases from V and 3 bases from J, leaving 12 bases between. Germline-derived CDR1 and CDR2 are SGHKS and YYEKEE (reference sequence). This CDR3 comprises 13 residues. The CDR3 sequence is CASRYGLNYEQYF. DNA for the CDR3: TGTGCCAGCAGATACGGACTTAACTACGAGCAGTACTTC.

This chain joins TRBV2 and TRBJ2-7; weak D call: TRBD1 (6 bases). V dropped 4 bases and J dropped 3 bases, with 10 bases sitting between them. The CDR3 contains 13 residues. The germline CDR1 and CDR2 sequences are SNHLY and FYNNEI. The CDR3, as DNA: TGTGCCAGCAGTGGGGGACAAGTCTACGAGCAGTACTTC. This encodes CASSGGQVYEQYF.

The chain uses TRBV4-2 and TRBJ1-1; no firm D call. This CDR3 comprises 13 residues. The ends were cut back, 7 bases at V and 1 base at J, with 10 bases in the middle. Looked up from germline, CDR1 is LGHNA and CDR2 is YNFKEQ. CDR3 protein: CASTPNSNTEAFF. CDR3 nucleotides: TGTGCCAGCACCCCCAACTCGAACACTGAAGCTTTCTTT.

The V and J genes are TRBV19 and TRBJ1-5; possibly TRBD1 for D (6 bases). Trimming took 6 bases from V and 9 from J, leaving 21 bases between them. CDR3 length equals 15 residues. Germline loops: CDR1 LNHDA, CDR2 SQIVND (reference sequence). The CDR3 sequence is CASSRSTGSVGPQHF. CDR3 nucleotides: TGTGCCAGTAGCCGATCGACAGGAAGTGTCGGGCCCCAGCATTTT.

The J gene is TRBJ2-2, the V gene TRBV27; TRBD1 is a possible D gene (6 bases). Trimming took 2 bases from V and 7 from J, leaving 11 bases between them. The CDR3 runs 14 residues. The germline V gene has CDR1 MNHEY and CDR2 SMNVEV (reference sequence). In DNA, the CDR3 is TGTGCCAGCAGTTTAGGGACACAGGGCGGGGAGCTGTTTTTT. Translated, it gives CASSLGTQGGELFF.

The chain uses TRBV7-8 and TRBJ2-5, with 8 bases that match TRBD1. V shed 5 bases, J shed 3 bases, and the junction held 8 bases outside the gene matches. The CDR3 extends over 15 amino acids. Germline V gene lookup returns CDR1 SGHVS and CDR2 FQNEAQ. The chain's CDR3 is CASSPQGAGEETQYF. CDR3 sequence (DNA): TGTGCCAGCAGCCCCCAGGGGGCAGGTGAAGAGACCCAGTACTTC.

The rearrangement links TRBV6-1 to TRBJ1-2, with no clear D. Trimming took off 2 bases at V and 4 bases at J, with 8 bases between the two ends. The CDR3 contains 13 residues. The germline V gene has CDR1 MNHNS and CDR2 SASEGT. The CDR3 is CASSEQVSYGYTF. The DNA for the CDR3 is TGTGCCAGCAGTGAACAGGTCAGCTATGGCTACACCTTC.

Remarks on this clone: The CDR3 does not close with the conserved phenylalanine or tryptophan, likely indicating a read error. This sequence joins TRBV19 and TRBJ1-2, with D possibly TRBD1 on 6 matching bases. CDR1 is LNHDA, CDR2 SQIVND, per germline (reference sequence). This CDR3 has 14 amino acids. V lost 1 base, J lost 7 bases, and 13 bases lay in between. CDR3 sequence (DNA): TGTGCCAGTAGTATAGGTCCAGGGGTAGGTGGCTACACCCTC. Amino acid sequence: CASSIGPGVGGYTL.

This rearrangement joins TRBV10-3 to TRBJ1-3, with unresolved D. Trimming pared 2 bases from V and 4 bases from J, leaving 6 bases between. The CDR3 is made up of 13 amino acids. Germline V gene sequence: CDR1 ENHRY, CDR2 SYGVKD. The CDR3 is CAISELFGNTIYF. In DNA, the CDR3 is TGTGCCATCAGTGAGCTCTTCGGAAACACCATATATTTT.

This chain connects TRBV6-1 to TRBJ2-7, with D perhaps matching TRBD2 (5 bases). This CDR3 has 15 amino acids. V was pared by 2 bases and J by 0 bases, with 11 bases between. Germline V gene data show CDR1 as MNHNS and CDR2 as SASEGT. The CDR3 region has the DNA TGTGCCAGCAGTGAATGGCTAGCTTCCTCCTACGAGCAGTACTTC. Translated: CASSEWLASSYEQYF.

V gene TRBV27 combines with J gene TRBJ2-7; 9 bases are a match to TRBD2. Germline V gives CDR1 MNHEY, CDR2 SMNVEV (reference sequence). The J segment lost 2 bases and the V segment lost 3 bases, leaving 5 bases of the junction unmatched. This CDR3 has 15 residues. CDR3 protein: CASSFALAGTYEQYF. In DNA form, the CDR3 reads TGTGCCAGCAGTTTCGCGCTAGCGGGAACCTACGAGCAGTACTTC.

The chain links TRBV5-1 to TRBJ1-6, with D perhaps TRBD1 (6 bases). The CDR3 consists of 14 residues. Germline V gene sequence: CDR1 SGHRS, CDR2 YFSETQ. The V gene lost 0 bases and the J gene lost 7 bases, with 8 bases spanning the gap. The CDR3 reads CASSLDTGNSPLHF. The CDR3 nucleotides are TGCGCCAGCAGCTTGGATACAGGGAATTCACCCCTCCACTTT.

The V call is TRBV5-1, the J call TRBJ2-3, with D possibly matching TRBD1 (6 bases). Deletions cut 0 bases from V and 3 bases from J, with 8 bases between. The CDR3 has 14 residues. Looked up from germline, CDR1 is SGHRS and CDR2 is YFSETQ. The DNA for the CDR3 is TGCGCCAGCAGCTTGGACAGGGATACAGATACGCAGTATTTT. It codes for CASSLDRDTDTQYF. Full variable domain (remainder filled in from reference TRBV5-1 and TRBJ2-3): KAGVTQTPRYLIKTRGQQVTLSCSPISGHRSVSWYQQTPGQGLQFLFEYFSETQRNKGNFPGRFSGRQFSNSRSEMNVSTLELGDSALYLCASSLDRDTDTQYFGPGTRLTVL.

The chain is built from TRBV2 and TRBJ2-1, with D perhaps matching TRBD1 (6 bases). The length of the CDR3 is 12 residues. Per germline, CDR1 SNHLY and CDR2 FYNNEI. V lost 10 bases and J 8 bases, leaving 15 bases between the germline ends. CDR3 DNA: TGTGCCAACCCGGCAGGGGCCGATGAGCAGTTCTTC. It specifies CANPAGADEQFF. Looking up the rest from reference TRBV2 and TRBJ2-1 gives the full variable domain: EPEVTQTPSHQVTQMGQEVILRCVPISNHLYFYWYRQILGQKVEFLVSFYNNEISEKSEIFDDQFSVERPDGSNFTLKIRSTKLEDSAMYFCANPAGADEQFFGPGTRLTVL.

A remark on this clone: One end of the junction fails to match germline, which may point to a read error. Additional DNA sequences in this sample encode the identical CDR3. This sequence joins TRBV9 and TRBJ1-2; 7 positions match TRBD1. The CDR3 covers 13 residues. Germline loops: CDR1 SGDLS, CDR2 YYNGEE. The CDR3 sequence is CASSVAWTGGYTF. The CDR3 DNA follows: TGCGCCAGCAGCGTAGCTTGGACAGGTGGCTACACCTTC. Full variable domain (missing parts from reference TRBV9 and TRBJ1-2): DSGVTQTPKHLITATGQRVTLRCSPRSGDLSVYWYQQSLDQGLQFLIQYYNGEERAKGNILERFSAQQFPDLHSELNLSSLELGDSALYFCASSVAWTGGYTFGSGTRLTVV.

The chain combines TRBV19 with TRBJ2-1; TRBD2 aligns across 8 bases. V dropped 11 bases and J dropped 4; count of bases not matched to a gene: 10. The CDR3 consists of 14 residues. Germline V gene data show CDR1 as LNHDA and CDR2 as SQIVND (reference sequence). The DNA for the CDR3 is TGTGCCTGCCCCGGTAGCGGGACGTACAATGAGCAGTTCTTC. It codes for CACPGSGTYNEQFF.